The rows below give T cell receptor beta chains drawn from one sample of a study of cytomegalovirus exposure and HLA in healthy donors. The protocol was immunoSEQ multiplex PCR, while the TCRdb copy is restricted to in-frame clones and leaves out a portion. The sample contains about 140,000 clones, approximately 80% of which appear only once. Sequencing was carried out using PBMCs. The receptors come from a man aged 40-49 years in good health and CMV-seronegative. Each CDR3 is given with its conserved first and last residue. Each record gives: J gene, D gene, V gene, CDR3 length, clone size, CDR3 DNA, CDR3 protein. A D gene is named only where the DNA matches it firmly. The size field is filled for only some rows; it gives once, few, many or a size class.

j_gene: TRBJ2-1
d_gene: -
v_gene: TRBV30
len: 11
abundance: -
CDR3nt: TGTGCCTGGGGCACTAGCAATGAGCAGTTCTTC
CDR3aa: CAWGTSNEQFF

j_gene: TRBJ2-4
d_gene: TRBD2
v_gene: TRBV19
len: 17
abundance: -
CDR3nt: TGTGCCAGTAGTACGGGGGTGGGCGGGGGAGCCAAAAACATTCAGTACTTC
CDR3aa: CASSTGVGGGAKNIQYF

j_gene: TRBJ2-5
d_gene: -
v_gene: TRBV5-1
len: 15
abundance: -
CDR3nt: TGCGCCAGCAGCTACCGGACAAACACGCAAGAGACCCAGTACTTC
CDR3aa: CASSYRTNTQETQYF

j_gene: TRBJ2-7
d_gene: -
v_gene: TRBV4-1
len: 13
abundance: -
CDR3nt: TGCGCCAGCAGCCAAGAGACTAGATACGAGCAGTACTTC
CDR3aa: CASSQETRYEQYF

j_gene: TRBJ2-2
d_gene: TRBD1
v_gene: TRBV6-4
len: 14
abundance: -
CDR3nt: TGTGCCAGCAGAGGGACAGGGGACACCGGGGAGCTGTTTTTT
CDR3aa: CASRGTGDTGELFF

j_gene: TRBJ2-1
d_gene: -
v_gene: TRBV2
len: 15
abundance: -
CDR3nt: TGTGCCAGCAGTGTTGGATGGAGCTCCTACAATGAGCAGTTCTTC
CDR3aa: CASSVGWSSYNEQFF

j_gene: TRBJ1-3
d_gene: TRBD1
v_gene: TRBV28
len: 15
abundance: once
CDR3nt: TGTGCCAGCAGTACAGGGGGGAGCTCTGGAAACACCATATATTTT
CDR3aa: CASSTGGSSGNTIYF

j_gene: TRBJ2-1
d_gene: TRBD2
v_gene: TRBV29-1
len: 13
abundance: -
CDR3nt: TGCAGCGCGGGACTAGCGACCATCGATGAGCAGTTCTTC
CDR3aa: CSAGLATIDEQFF

j_gene: TRBJ2-7
d_gene: -
v_gene: TRBV6-1
len: 13
abundance: once
CDR3nt: TGTGCCAGCAGTGAATACGGGGGATGGGAGCAGTACTTC
CDR3aa: CASSEYGGWEQYF

j_gene: TRBJ2-1
d_gene: TRBD2
v_gene: TRBV15
len: 18
abundance: -
CDR3nt: TGTGCCACCAGCAGAGCCAGGACTAGCGGGGGGGCGCCCGATGAGCAGTTCTTC
CDR3aa: CATSRARTSGGAPDEQFF

j_gene: TRBJ2-5
d_gene: -
v_gene: TRBV18
len: 14
abundance: few
CDR3nt: TGTGCCAGCTCACCACCGCCGACAGAAGAGACCCAGTACTTC
CDR3aa: CASSPPPTEETQYF

j_gene: TRBJ1-1
d_gene: -
v_gene: TRBV6-1
len: 11
abundance: -
CDR3nt: TGTGCCAGCAGAGCGGCGGGGGTAGCTTTCTTT
CDR3aa: CASRAAGVAFF

j_gene: TRBJ2-1
d_gene: -
v_gene: TRBV7-8
len: 17
abundance: -
CDR3nt: TGTGCCAGCAGCGTACGAACCACATCACGCTCCTACAATGAGCAGTTCTTC
CDR3aa: CASSVRTTSRSYNEQFF

j_gene: TRBJ1-5
d_gene: TRBD1
v_gene: TRBV28
len: 15
abundance: -
CDR3nt: TGTGCCAGCAGTCGCCGGGACAGAAGCAATCAGCCCCAGCATTTT
CDR3aa: CASSRRDRSNQPQHF